This T cell receptor beta chain was recorded in a study of T cells in Graves' hyperthyroidism and ophthalmopathy. Overall study findings and caveats: Appearing also in blood were most of the thyroid clonotypes expanded above 0.001. The model foresaw ophthalmopathy a median around 6.4 months prior to onset.

TCR beta CDR3 regions were amplified from RNA. Initially, a first-round RT-PCR of the TCR CDR3 employed the HTBI primer set. TCRdb independently ran MiXCR on the multiplex PCR reads; one entry per CDR3 protein. This table holds about 530,000 distinct CDR3 sequences, about 15% found once. Fresh 10 ml peripheral blood yielded PBMCs. There are many counts of this clonotype. Antigen unknown. Sequenced input: blood. The receptor was isolated from a woman between 18 and 29 years old with Graves' ophthalmopathy.

The CDR3 nucleotides read TGTGCCAGCAGTCCCCCCGCCTACAATGAGCAGTTCTTC. It specifies CASSPPAYNEQFF. This chain uses TRBV6-1 with TRBJ2-1; D remains ambiguous. CDR1 MNHNS and CDR2 SASEGT come from the germline V gene. This CDR3 has 13 residues. V was pared by 5 bases and J by 2 bases, with 7 bases between.